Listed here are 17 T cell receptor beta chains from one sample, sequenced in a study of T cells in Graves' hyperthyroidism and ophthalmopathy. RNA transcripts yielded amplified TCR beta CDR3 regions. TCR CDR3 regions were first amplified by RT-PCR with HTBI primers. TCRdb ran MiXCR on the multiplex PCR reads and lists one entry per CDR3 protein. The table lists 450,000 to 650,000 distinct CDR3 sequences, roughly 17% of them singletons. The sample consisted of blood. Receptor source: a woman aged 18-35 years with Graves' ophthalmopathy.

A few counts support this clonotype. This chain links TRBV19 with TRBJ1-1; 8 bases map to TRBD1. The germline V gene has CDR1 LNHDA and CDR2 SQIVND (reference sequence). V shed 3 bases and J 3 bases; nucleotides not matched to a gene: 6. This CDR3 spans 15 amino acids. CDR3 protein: CASSMRGTGYTEAFF. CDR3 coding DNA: TGTGCCAGTAGTATGCGCGGGACAGGCTACACTGAAGCTTTCTTT.

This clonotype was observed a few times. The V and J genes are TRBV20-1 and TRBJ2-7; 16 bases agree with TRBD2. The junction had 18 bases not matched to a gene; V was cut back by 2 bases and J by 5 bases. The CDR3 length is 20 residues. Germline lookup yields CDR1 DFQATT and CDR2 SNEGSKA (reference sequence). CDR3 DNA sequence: TGCAGTGCTAGACCCCAAGGGACTAGCGGGAGGGCCTTATTAACCCACGAGCAGTACTTC. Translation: CSARPQGTSGRALLTHEQYF.

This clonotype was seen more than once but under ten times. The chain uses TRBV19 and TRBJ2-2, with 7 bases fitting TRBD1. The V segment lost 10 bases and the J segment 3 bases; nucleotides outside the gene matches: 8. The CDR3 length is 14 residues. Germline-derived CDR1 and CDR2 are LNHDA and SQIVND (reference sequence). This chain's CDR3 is CATTGVMDTGELFF. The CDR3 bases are TGTGCCACAACAGGGGTTATGGACACCGGGGAGCTGTTTTTT.

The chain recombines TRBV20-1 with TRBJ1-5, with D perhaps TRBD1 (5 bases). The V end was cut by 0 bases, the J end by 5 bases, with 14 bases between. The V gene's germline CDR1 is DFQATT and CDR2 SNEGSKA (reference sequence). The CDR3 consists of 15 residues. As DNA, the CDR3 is TGCAGTGCTAGAGATGTGCAGGGAGGGGATCAGCCCCAGCATTTT. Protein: CSARDVQGGDQPQHF.

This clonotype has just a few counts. In DNA, the CDR3 is TGTGCCAGCAGCTTAAATTCTCGGGGAGGAGGGGAGACCCAGTACTTC. Encoded protein: CASSLNSRGGGETQYF. The chain carries TRBV7-3 and TRBJ2-5, with D possibly TRBD2 on 6 matching bases. The CDR3 is made up of 16 amino acids. Germline loops: CDR1 SGHTA, CDR2 FQGTGA. V gave up 1 base and J gave up 5 bases, with 17 bases separating them.

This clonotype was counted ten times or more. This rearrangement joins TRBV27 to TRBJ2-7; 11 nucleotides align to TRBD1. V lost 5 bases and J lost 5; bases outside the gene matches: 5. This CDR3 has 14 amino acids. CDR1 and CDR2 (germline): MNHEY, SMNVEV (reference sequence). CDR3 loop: CASSHGQGAHEQYF. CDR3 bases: TGTGCCAGCAGTCACGGACAGGGGGCCCACGAGCAGTACTTC.

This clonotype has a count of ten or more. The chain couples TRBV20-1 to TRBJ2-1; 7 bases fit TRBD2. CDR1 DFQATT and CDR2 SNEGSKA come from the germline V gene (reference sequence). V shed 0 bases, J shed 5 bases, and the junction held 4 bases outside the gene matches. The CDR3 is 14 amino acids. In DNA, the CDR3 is TGCAGTGCTAGAGATCAGGGAGGGAACAATGAGCAGTTCTTC. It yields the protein CSARDQGGNNEQFF.

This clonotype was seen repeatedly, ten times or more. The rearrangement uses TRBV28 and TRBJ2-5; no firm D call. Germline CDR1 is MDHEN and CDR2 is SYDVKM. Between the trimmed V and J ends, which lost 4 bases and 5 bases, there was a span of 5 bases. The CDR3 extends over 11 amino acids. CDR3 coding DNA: TGTGCCAGCAGTTCTCGGGAGACCCAGTACTTC. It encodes CASSSRETQYF.

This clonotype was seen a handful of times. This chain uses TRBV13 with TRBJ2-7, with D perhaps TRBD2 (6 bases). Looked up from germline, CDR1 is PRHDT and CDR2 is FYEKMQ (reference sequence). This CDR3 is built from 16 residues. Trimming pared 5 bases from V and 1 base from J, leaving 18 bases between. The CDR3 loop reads CASSAPPSEGSYEQYF. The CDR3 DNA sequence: TGTGCCAGCAGCGCCCCGCCTAGCGAGGGTTCCTACGAGCAGTACTTC.

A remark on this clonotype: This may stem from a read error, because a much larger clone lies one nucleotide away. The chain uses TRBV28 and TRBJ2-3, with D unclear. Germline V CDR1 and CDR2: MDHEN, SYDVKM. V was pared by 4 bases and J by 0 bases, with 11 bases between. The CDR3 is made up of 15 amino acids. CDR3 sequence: CASSSLVESTDTQYF. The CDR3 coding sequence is TGTGCCAGCAGTTCCCTGGTGGAGAGCACAGATACGCAGTATTTT.

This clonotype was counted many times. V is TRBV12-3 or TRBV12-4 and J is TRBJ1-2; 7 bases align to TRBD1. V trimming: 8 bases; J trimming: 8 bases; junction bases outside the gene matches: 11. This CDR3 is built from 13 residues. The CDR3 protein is CASGPTGKAGYTF. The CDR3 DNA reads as TGTGCCAGCGGTCCGACAGGGAAAGCGGGCTACACCTTC.

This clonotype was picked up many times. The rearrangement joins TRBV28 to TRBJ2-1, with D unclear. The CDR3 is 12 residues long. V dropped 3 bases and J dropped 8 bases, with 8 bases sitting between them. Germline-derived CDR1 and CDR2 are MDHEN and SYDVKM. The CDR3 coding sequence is TGTGCCAGCAGTTTTAGGAGTCATGAGCAGTTCTTC. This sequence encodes CASSFRSHEQFF.

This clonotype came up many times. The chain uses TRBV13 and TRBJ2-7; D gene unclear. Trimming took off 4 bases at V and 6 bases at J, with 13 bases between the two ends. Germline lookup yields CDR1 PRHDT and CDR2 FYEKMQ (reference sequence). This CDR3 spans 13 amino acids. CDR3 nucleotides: TGTGCCAGCAGCTCCCCAAATGGGCCCGAGCAGTACTTC. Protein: CASSSPNGPEQYF.

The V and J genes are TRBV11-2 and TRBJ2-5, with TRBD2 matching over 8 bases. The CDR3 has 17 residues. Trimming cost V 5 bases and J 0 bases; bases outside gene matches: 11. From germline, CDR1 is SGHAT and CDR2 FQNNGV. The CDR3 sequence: CASSPSTRGAHQETQYF. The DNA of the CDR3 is TGTGCCAGCAGCCCCAGTACGCGGGGGGCCCACCAAGAGACCCAGTACTTC.

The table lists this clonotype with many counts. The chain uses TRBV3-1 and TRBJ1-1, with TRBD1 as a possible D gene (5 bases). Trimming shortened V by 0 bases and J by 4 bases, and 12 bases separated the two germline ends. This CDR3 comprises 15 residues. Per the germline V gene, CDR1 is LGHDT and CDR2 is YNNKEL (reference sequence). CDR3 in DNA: TGTGCCAGCAGCCAAGAGGGGGGAAGGGGCACTGAAGCTTTCTTT. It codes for CASSQEGGRGTEAFF.

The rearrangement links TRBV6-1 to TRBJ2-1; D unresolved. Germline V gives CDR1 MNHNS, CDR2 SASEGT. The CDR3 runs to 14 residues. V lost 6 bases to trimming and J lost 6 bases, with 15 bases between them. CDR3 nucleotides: TGTGCCAGCAGGGAAACTTGGGTAGGCAATGAGCAGTTCTTC. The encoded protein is CASRETWVGNEQFF.

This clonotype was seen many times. Here the CDR3 reads CASSTDPNYEQYF. The CDR3 region has the DNA TGTGCCAGCAGCACCGACCCAAACTACGAGCAGTACTTC. The rearrangement joins TRBV7-8 to TRBJ2-7; D is unresolved. Trimming took off 5 bases at V and 3 bases at J, with 11 bases between the two ends. This CDR3 region has 13 residues. Germline CDR1 SGHVS, CDR2 FQNEAQ.